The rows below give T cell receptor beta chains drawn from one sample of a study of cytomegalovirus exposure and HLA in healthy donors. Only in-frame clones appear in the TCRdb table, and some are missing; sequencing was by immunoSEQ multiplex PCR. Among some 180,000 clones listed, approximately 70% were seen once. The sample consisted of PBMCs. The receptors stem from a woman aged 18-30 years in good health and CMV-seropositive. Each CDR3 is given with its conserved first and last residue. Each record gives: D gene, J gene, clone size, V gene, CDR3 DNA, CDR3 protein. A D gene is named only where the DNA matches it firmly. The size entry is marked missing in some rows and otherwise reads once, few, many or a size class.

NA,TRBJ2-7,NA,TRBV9,TGTGCCAGCAGCGTACAAGGGGGGGGCTACGAGCAGTACTTC,CASSVQGGGYEQYF
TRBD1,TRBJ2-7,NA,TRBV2,TGTGCCAGCAAGGGGGGACAGGGGTCCTACGAGCAGTACTTC,CASKGGQGSYEQYF
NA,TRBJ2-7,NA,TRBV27,TGTGCCAGCAGTTTATCCGACCCACGGGGGTCCCTTTACGAGCAGTACTTC,CASSLSDPRGSLYEQYF
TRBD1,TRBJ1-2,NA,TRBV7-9,TGTTCCAGCAGCGGGACAGGGAGCTATGGCTACACCTTC,CSSSGTGSYGYTF
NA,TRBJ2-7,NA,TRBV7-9,TGTGCCAGCAGCTTAGCCGGGGGTCAGCGGGAGCAGTACTTC,CASSLAGGQREQYF
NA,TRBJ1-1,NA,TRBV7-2,TGTGCCAGCAGCTTAAACGTGAGGGTGGAAGCTTTCTTT,CASSLNVRVEAFF
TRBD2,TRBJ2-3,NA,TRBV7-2,TGTGCCAGCAGCTTTAGCGGGGGTTTGACAGATACGCAGTATTTT,CASSFSGGLTDTQYF
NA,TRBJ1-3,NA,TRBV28,TGTGCCAGCAGTTCCCCTAATGGAAACACCATATATTTT,CASSSPNGNTIYF
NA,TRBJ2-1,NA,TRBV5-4,TGTGCCAGCAGCTCCCGCCGGACAGTGGAATACAATGAGCAGTTCTTC,CASSSRRTVEYNEQFF
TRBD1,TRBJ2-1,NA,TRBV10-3,TGTGCCATCAAAGGGACAGGGAGGGTTGGAGACAATGAGCAGTTCTTC,CAIKGTGRVGDNEQFF
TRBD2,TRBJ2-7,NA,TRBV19,TGTGCCAGTAGTATTGGGACTAGTCTCCACGAGCAGTACTTC,CASSIGTSLHEQYF
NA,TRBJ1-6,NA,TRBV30,TGTGCCTGGAGGACGGGGTCCCATAATTCACCCCTCCACTTT,CAWRTGSHNSPLHF
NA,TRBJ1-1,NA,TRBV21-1,TGTGCCAGCAGCCCGGACAGGTTGAACACTGAAGCTTTCTTT,CASSPDRLNTEAFF
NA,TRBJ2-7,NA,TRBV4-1,TGCGCCAGCAGCCCCCGAGGGCCAGGACGGAGCTCCTACGAGCAGTACTTC,CASSPRGPGRSSYEQYF
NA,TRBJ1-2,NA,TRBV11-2,TGTGCCAGCTCCATCCGACAGTACTATGGCTACACCTTC,CASSIRQYYGYTF
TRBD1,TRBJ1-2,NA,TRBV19,TGTGCCAGTAGTCAGGGGGGCTATGGCTACACCTTC,CASSQGGYGYTF
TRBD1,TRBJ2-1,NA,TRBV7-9,TGTTCCAGCAGCTTAGACCGTAACAGGGGGCGAGGGATCAATGAGCAGTTCTTC,CSSSLDRNRGRGINEQFF
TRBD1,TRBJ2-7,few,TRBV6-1,TGTGCCAGCAGTGAAGGCAGGGGGTTTAACTACGAGCAGTACTTC,CASSEGRGFNYEQYF
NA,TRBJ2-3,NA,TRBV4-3,TGCGCCAGCAGCCAAGATACCGACTACACAGATACGCAGTATTTT,CASSQDTDYTDTQYF
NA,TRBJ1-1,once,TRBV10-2,TGCGCCAGCAGTGAGTTTTTGGACTGGGCTGAAGCTTTCTTT,CASSEFLDWAEAFF
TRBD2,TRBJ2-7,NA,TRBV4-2,TGTGCCAGCAGCCAAGAAACTAGCGGGCCCTACGAGCAGTACTTC,CASSQETSGPYEQYF
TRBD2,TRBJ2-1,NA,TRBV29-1,TGCAGCGTTGAACCCGGACTAGCGGGCGGACTCGGGGAGCAGTTCTTC,CSVEPGLAGGLGEQFF
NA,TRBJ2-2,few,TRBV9,TGTGCCAGCAGCGTAGAAGGAGCCCCGGGCACCGGGGAGCTGTTTTTT,CASSVEGAPGTGELFF